The present T cell receptor beta chain was sequenced within a study of early T cells in non-severe SARS-CoV-2 infection. Study summary: Unsorted whole-blood RNA was sequenced in bulk, leaving chains unpaired.

The V gene lost 1 base and the J gene lost 0 bases, with 9 bases spanning the gap. From germline, CDR1 is LGHNA and CDR2 YNFKEQ. This CDR3 is 15 amino acids long. This clonotype was counted a few times. Unique molecular identifiers (one per individual cDNA molecule) were attached. TCRdb processed the 5' RACE reads anew with MiXCR; each CDR3 protein has one entry. The repertoire has tens of thousands of distinct CDR3 sequences, about 7% of them found once; the top ten carry approximately 5%. The chain is built from TRBV4-2 and TRBJ1-2; D is perhaps TRBD1 (5 bases). The clonotype comes from an adult who was a healthcare worker with PCR-confirmed SARS-CoV-2 infection or an uninfected control (not recorded which). Material: whole blood. The CDR3 sequence: CASSQARGANYGYTF. The CDR3, as DNA: TGTGCCAGCAGCCAAGCACGGGGGGCTAACTATGGCTACACCTTC.